Listed here are 17 T cell receptor beta chains from one sample, sequenced in a study of early T cells in non-severe SARS-CoV-2 infection. Using its own MiXCR run on the 5' RACE reads, TCRdb lists one record per CDR3 protein. The sample consists of tens of thousands of distinct CDR3 sequences, roughly 17% of them appearing once. Sequences were derived from whole blood, sampled at baseline. These receptors originate from an adult who was a healthcare worker with PCR-confirmed SARS-CoV-2 infection or an uninfected control (not recorded which).

This clonotype was seen a few times. V is TRBV12-3 or TRBV12-4 and J is TRBJ2-3; D is perhaps TRBD1 (5 bases). This CDR3 contains 14 residues. V was cut by 4 bases and J by 7 bases, with 15 bases left in between. The CDR3 DNA is TGTGCCAGCAGTTCCTCCCAGGGTATTCATACGCAGTATTTT. The encoded protein is CASSSSQGIHTQYF.

This clonotype has more than one count but fewer than ten. J is TRBJ2-2 and V is TRBV11-2, with D hard to call. V shed 3 bases and J shed 7 bases, with 9 bases lying between them. Germline V gene data show CDR1 as SGHAT and CDR2 as FQNNGV. There are 13 residues in the CDR3. The CDR3 region is CASSFTVVGELFF. The CDR3 DNA follows: TGTGCCAGCAGCTTTACGGTGGTCGGGGAGCTGTTTTTT.

This clonotype turned up a few times. V gene TRBV11-2 combines with J gene TRBJ2-1; D not resolved. Trimming took off 3 bases at V and 5 bases at J, with 8 bases between the two ends. CDR3 size: 13 residues. Germline CDR1 and CDR2: SGHAT and FQNNGV. CDR3 sequence reads: CASSFDLHNEQFF. CDR3 nucleotides: TGTGCCAGCAGCTTCGACTTGCACAATGAGCAGTTCTTC.

The rearrangement links TRBV4-3 to TRBJ1-2; tentative D call: TRBD1 (6 bases). The V end lost 2 bases, the J end lost 5 bases, and 12 bases lay between the germline ends. The CDR3 covers 14 residues. CDR1 is LGHNA and CDR2 is YSLEER in the germline V gene. CDR3 region: CASSQRTASYGYTF. In nucleotides, the CDR3 is TGCGCCAGCAGCCAACGGACAGCGAGTTATGGCTACACCTTC.

CDR3 region: CSARDTSGRNEQYF. The CDR3 region has the DNA TGCAGTGCCAGGGATACTAGCGGGAGGAACGAGCAGTACTTC. The chain carries TRBV20-1 and TRBJ2-7, with 12 bases matching TRBD2. CDR3 length equals 14 residues. Looked up from germline, CDR1 is DFQATT and CDR2 is SNEGSKA (reference sequence). With V trimmed by 6 bases and J by 5 bases, 8 bases remained unmatched.

In this sample, this clonotype turned up a few times. V gene TRBV7-9 combines with J gene TRBJ1-1, with D unclear. The CDR3 length is 14 residues. The V end was cut by 5 bases, the J end by 2 bases, with 12 bases between. Germline V gene lookup returns CDR1 SEHNR and CDR2 FQNEAQ (reference sequence). The CDR3 protein is CASSTPLKNTEAFF. CDR3 sequence (DNA): TGTGCCAGCAGCACCCCCTTGAAAAACACTGAAGCTTTCTTT.

This clonotype was observed a handful of times. The rearrangement links TRBV12-3 or TRBV12-4 to TRBJ2-2; the match to TRBD2 covers 7 bases. The J segment lost 0 bases and the V segment lost 6 bases, leaving 7 bases of the junction unmatched. The CDR3 runs 16 residues. CDR3 coding DNA: TGTGCCAGCAGACTGGGAGGGCTATCGAACACCGGGGAGCTGTTTTTT. This gives the protein CASRLGGLSNTGELFF.

This clonotype was seen more than once but under ten times. The rearrangement joins TRBV20-1 to TRBJ2-1; a possible D gene is TRBD2 (6 bases). Per the germline V gene, CDR1 is DFQATT and CDR2 is SNEGSKA (reference sequence). V was cut by 5 bases and J by 8 bases, with 13 bases left in between. There are 12 residues in the CDR3. The CDR3 loop reads CSAVTRSHEQFF. CDR3 nucleotide sequence: TGCAGTGCTGTGACTAGATCCCATGAGCAGTTCTTC.

This clonotype has a count of ten or more. The rearrangement links TRBV9 to TRBJ2-7; D assignment may be TRBD1 or TRBD2 (5 bases each). Germline CDR1 and CDR2: SGDLS and YYNGEE. V gave up 3 bases and J gave up 3 bases, with 10 bases separating them. This CDR3 contains 13 residues. DNA of the CDR3: TGTGCCAGCAGCGATGGGGGAAACTACGAGCAGTACTTC. Protein sequence: CASSDGGNYEQYF.

This clonotype was detected ten times or more. The chain is built from TRBV7-8 and TRBJ2-3; 8 nucleotides line up with TRBD2. Germline CDR1 reads SGHVS; CDR2 reads FQNEAQ. Germline trimming cut 5 bases from V and 6 bases from J; bases unmatched to any gene: 10. The CDR3 contains 15 residues. CDR3 sequence: CASSPGSGSWDTQYF. The CDR3 DNA is TGTGCCAGCAGCCCAGGCAGCGGGAGTTGGGATACGCAGTATTTT. The variable domain in full, completed from reference TRBV7-8 and TRBJ2-3, reads GAGVSQSPRYKVAKRGQDVALRCDPISGHVSLFWYQQALGQGPEFLTYFQNEAQLDKSGLPSDRFFAERPEGSVSTLKIQRTQQEDSAVYLCASSPGSGSWDTQYFGPGTRLTVL.

This clonotype was detected a few times. The chain has TRBV24-1 and TRBJ2-2; 7 bases agree with TRBD1. Trimming took 5 bases from V and 5 from J; bases not matched to a gene: 4. The CDR3 runs 14 residues. The germline V gene encodes CDR1 KGHDR and CDR2 SFDVKD. Written as DNA, the CDR3 is TGTGCCACCAGTGCCGGGACAGTAACCGGGGAGCTGTTTTTT. This translates into CATSAGTVTGELFF.

This clonotype was seen many times. The chain combines TRBV12-3 or TRBV12-4 with TRBJ2-1, with D possibly matching TRBD1 (6 bases). V was cut by 8 bases and J by 5 bases, with 13 bases left in between. The CDR3 has 13 amino acids. The CDR3 DNA reads as TGTGCCAGCGGGACAACGACCGACAATGAGCAGTTCTTC. Amino acid sequence: CASGTTTDNEQFF.

The chain has TRBV6-5 and TRBJ1-1; maybe TRBD1 (5 bases). The CDR3 sequence is 14 residues long. Germline-derived CDR1 and CDR2 are MNHEY and SVGAGI. The V end lost 2 bases, the J end lost 1 base, and 8 bases lay between the germline ends. The CDR3 reads CASSYRGTNTEAFF. CDR3 in DNA: TGTGCCAGCAGTTACAGGGGTACGAACACTGAAGCTTTCTTT.

V and J are TRBV12-3 or TRBV12-4 and TRBJ1-1; D is ambiguous. Trimming left V 4 bases short and J 3 bases short, with 15 bases between. The CDR3 length is 15 residues. CDR3 sequence reads: CASSSEKAGYTEAFF. CDR3 nucleotides: TGTGCCAGCAGTTCCGAAAAGGCAGGATACACTGAAGCTTTCTTT.

This clonotype has just a few counts. The rearrangement joins TRBV7-2 to TRBJ2-7; 10 nucleotides line up with TRBD2. The CDR3 length is 13 residues. Trimming at V came to 1 base and at J to 12 bases, leaving 6 bases not matched to a gene. Germline CDR1 SGHTA, CDR2 FQGNSA. The CDR3 DNA sequence: TGTGCCAGCAGCTTAGAGCGGGAGGGCCAGCCGTACTTC. The encoded protein is CASSLEREGQPYF.

This clonotype was picked up a small number of times. The rearrangement uses TRBV20-1 and TRBJ1-2; 8 bases agree with TRBD1. The CDR3 has 12 amino acids. Trimming at V came to 6 bases and at J to 4 bases, leaving 4 bases not matched to a gene. CDR1 and CDR2 (germline): DFQATT, SNEGSKA (reference sequence). CDR3 in amino acids: CSAYRGGYGYTF. The CDR3 coding sequence is TGCAGTGCCTACAGGGGGGGCTATGGCTACACCTTC.

The chain employs TRBV20-1 and TRBJ2-7; possible D gene TRBD2, 6 bases. V lost 6 bases to trimming and J lost 0 bases, with 15 bases between them. There are 14 residues in the CDR3. Germline V gives CDR1 DFQATT, CDR2 SNEGSKA (reference sequence). Here the CDR3 reads CSAVAVILSYEQYF. The CDR3 DNA follows: TGCAGTGCCGTAGCGGTGATACTCTCCTACGAGCAGTACTTC.